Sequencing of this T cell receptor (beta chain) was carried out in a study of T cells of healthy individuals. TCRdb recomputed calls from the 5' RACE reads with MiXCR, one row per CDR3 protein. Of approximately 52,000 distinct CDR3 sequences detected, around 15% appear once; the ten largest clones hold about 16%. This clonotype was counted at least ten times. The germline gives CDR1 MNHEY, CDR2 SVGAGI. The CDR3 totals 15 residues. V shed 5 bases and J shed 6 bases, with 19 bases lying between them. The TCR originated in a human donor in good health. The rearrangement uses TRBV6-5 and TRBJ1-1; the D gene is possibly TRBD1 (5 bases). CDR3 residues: CASSQWSQGYSEAFF. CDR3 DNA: TGTGCCAGCAGTCAATGGAGCCAGGGATACTCTGAAGCTTTCTTT.